This T cell receptor (beta chain) emerged from a study of cytomegalovirus exposure and HLA in healthy donors. Study at large: Earlier, 150 million to 200 million T cells were analyzed, and fewer than 120 million unique TCR beta sequences were found among them. Among the 300 to 500 donors who were genotyped, 70% to 90% fell in the genetic ancestry cluster that is associated with self-reported Caucasian donors. The study's findings and limits: Some public TCRs appeared in many individuals, while most sequences were rare.

This clone was observed a handful of times. Its antigen is unidentified. Researchers ran the PCR with 60 Vbeta and 13 Jbeta primers. The method was immunoSEQ multiplex PCR; TCRdb's version includes in-frame clones alone and lacks a portion of them. This sample has 98,000 or so clones, with about 80% found just once. Healthy bone marrow donors made up the donors. This receptor was obtained from a man aged 35 to 55 in good health and CMV-seronegative. The sample comprised PBMCs.

The CDR3 here is CASSEEGGGGELFF. CDR3 coding DNA: TGTGCCAGCAGTGAGGAGGGTGGAGGCGGGGAGCTGTTTTTT. The gene calls are TRBV6-4 and TRBJ2-2; D possibly corresponds to TRBD2 (6 bases). Germline CDR1 reads MRHNA; CDR2 reads SNTAGT. Trimming left V 3 bases short and J 7 bases short, with 12 bases between. This CDR3 spans 14 amino acids.